This T cell receptor (beta chain) was obtained from a study of technical replicates of blood from a few donors. Some clones are missing from TCRdb's copy, which holds only in-frame ones; the method was immunoSEQ multiplex PCR. The table includes around 73,000 clones, roughly 90% detected once. CDR3 length equals 13 residues. Germline assignment: CDR1 ENHRY and CDR2 SYGVKD. V was trimmed by 2 bases and J by 6 bases, leaving 10 bases between them. This sequence originates from a human donor in good health. Some clones in this sample may be carry-over from other donors' samples. The V call is TRBV10-3, the J call TRBJ1-2; TRBD1 might be the D (5 bases). The sequenced material came from PBMCs. In nucleotides, the CDR3 is TGTGCCATCAGTGAGATCCAGGGCCATGGCTACACCTTC. Translated, it gives CAISEIQGHGYTF.